The 22 T cell receptor beta chains listed next were all sequenced from one sample in a study of blood T cell repertoires in COVID-19. Clones were sequenced by immunoSEQ multiplex PCR, and TCRdb holds only the in-frame ones, with some missing. Of about 140,000 clones listed, more than 85% are singletons. Material: peripheral blood. Receptor source: a man aged 60 to 75 with active or convalescent COVID-19.

The genes are TRBV30 and TRBJ2-7; D may correspond to TRBD1 or TRBD2 (6 bases each). The CDR3 has 14 residues. The V and J ends lost 5 bases and 2 bases respectively, with 16 bases between them. Germline lookup yields CDR1 GTSNPN and CDR2 SVGIG (reference sequence). The CDR3 DNA reads as TGTGCCTGGGGAGGGGGGACGGGAGCCTACGAGCAGTACTTC. Translation: CAWGGGTGAYEQYF.

This clone has a handful of counts. This chain uses TRBV28 with TRBJ1-2, with 8 bases lining up with TRBD1. The CDR3 loop spans 15 amino acids. V dropped 3 bases and J dropped 7; count of bases not matched to a gene: 10. Germline V gene sequence: CDR1 MDHEN, CDR2 SYDVKM. The CDR3 protein is CASSFPTGQGSGYTF. As DNA, the CDR3 is TGTGCCAGCAGTTTCCCCACCGGACAGGGTTCTGGCTACACCTTC.

Here the CDR3 DNA reads TGTGCCAGCAGTTTACCCGGACACCGGGAGCTCCACTTT. It is translated as CASSLPGHRELHF. The genes are TRBV27 and TRBJ1-6; possible D gene TRBD1, 5 bases. Per the germline V gene, CDR1 is MNHEY and CDR2 is SMNVEV (reference sequence). V shed 2 bases and J shed 16 bases, with 15 bases lying between them. The CDR3 is made up of 13 amino acids.

V gene TRBV5-4 combines with J gene TRBJ1-4, with 8 bases fitting TRBD1. CDR1 is SGHNT, CDR2 YYREEE, per germline (reference sequence). The CDR3 sequence is 14 residues long. V lost 3 bases to trimming and J lost 7 bases; unmatched junction nucleotides: 5. CDR3 in DNA: TGTGCCAGCAGCTCGGGACAGGCGGGTGAAAAACTGTTTTTT. Amino acids: CASSSGQAGEKLFF.

This clone is a singleton in its sample. This sequence joins TRBV6-2 or TRBV6-3 and TRBJ1-2; weak D call: TRBD1 (6 bases). In germline, CDR1 is MNHEY, CDR2 SVGEGT. The CDR3 sequence is 16 residues long. Trimming removed 4 bases from V and 0 bases from J, with 15 bases in between. The DNA of the CDR3 is TGTGCCAGCAGTTCCGGGACATCCCCGACTAACTATGGCTACACCTTC. Encoded protein: CASSSGTSPTNYGYTF.

This clone was detected only a few times. The rearrangement uses TRBV7-9 and TRBJ1-1; TRBD1 matches 8 bases. Germline loops: CDR1 SEHNR, CDR2 FQNEAQ (reference sequence). Trimming cost V 3 bases and J 1 base; bases outside gene matches: 1. This CDR3 region has 14 residues. The CDR3: CASSFRGQNTEAFF. In DNA form, the CDR3 reads TGTGCCAGCAGCTTCAGGGGGCAGAACACTGAAGCTTTCTTT.

The chain combines TRBV18 with TRBJ1-1; 8 nucleotides align to TRBD1. The V gene's germline CDR1 is KGHSH and CDR2 LQKENI. V gave up 1 base and J gave up 1 base; unmatched junction bases: 5. This CDR3 comprises 16 residues. Written as DNA, the CDR3 is TGTGCCAGCTCACCACGGTCAGGGGGCGGGAACACTGAAGCTTTCTTT. This gives the protein CASSPRSGGGNTEAFF.

The rearrangement joins TRBV18 to TRBJ1-1; unclear D gene. Trimming removed 6 bases from V and 3 bases from J, with 17 bases in between. Looked up from germline, CDR1 is KGHSH and CDR2 is LQKENI. The CDR3 covers 15 residues. The CDR3, as DNA: TGTGCCAGCTCGAAAGGAGAGGGAGGATACACTGAAGCTTTCTTT. This codes for CASSKGEGGYTEAFF. Complete variable domain (other parts from reference TRBV18 and TRBJ1-1): NAGVMQNPRHLVRRRGQEARLRCSPMKGHSHVYWYRQLPEEGLKFMVYLQKENIIDESGMPKERFSAEFPKEGPSILRIQQVVRGDSAAYFCASSKGEGGYTEAFFGQGTRLTVV.

This clone showed up just a few times. The chain uses TRBV7-9 and TRBJ2-7, with 8 bases fitting TRBD1. The CDR3 totals 15 residues. V shed 4 bases and J 6 bases; nucleotides not matched to a gene: 11. From germline, CDR1 is SEHNR and CDR2 FQNEAQ (reference sequence). CDR3 sequence (DNA): TGTGCCAGCAGCTCCTCAGGGGGCGCCGGTAGCGAGCAGTACTTC. Translating it yields CASSSSGGAGSEQYF.

The chain recombines TRBV6-2 or TRBV6-3 with TRBJ1-1; 10 bases agree with TRBD1. CDR1 MNHEY and CDR2 SVGEGT come from the germline V gene. Trimming at V came to 5 bases and at J to 6 bases, leaving 6 bases not matched to a gene. This CDR3 is 14 amino acids long. CDR3 DNA sequence: TGTGCCAGCAGTCCCTACGGACAGGGGGCTGAAGCTTTCTTT. Amino acid sequence: CASSPYGQGAEAFF.

The V and J genes are TRBV21-1 and TRBJ1-6; the table's D call TRBD1 went unverified against the DNA. TRBV21-1 is assigned pseudogene status. The CDR3 is 22 residues long. The CDR3 coding sequence is TGTGCCAGCAGCAAGGGGACAGGGCCCCGCGCCTTCCCGTCGTTTTATAATTCACCCCTCCACTTT. Its translation: CASSKGTGPRAFPSFYNSPLHF.

The V call is TRBV29-1, the J call TRBJ1-1; 10 bases are shared with TRBD1. CDR1 is SQVTM and CDR2 is ANQGSEA in the germline V gene. The CDR3 consists of 13 residues. With 7 bases clipped from V and 2 bases from J, the junction kept 4 bases outside the gene matches. In nucleotides, the CDR3 is TGCAGCGCCAGGACAGGGGGTAACACTGAAGCTTTCTTT. This sequence encodes CSARTGGNTEAFF.

This chain joins TRBV9 and TRBJ2-7; 9 positions agree with TRBD1. Germline assignment: CDR1 SGDLS and CDR2 YYNGEE. This CDR3 comprises 15 residues. Trimming at V came to 0 bases and at J to 5 bases, leaving 6 bases not matched to a gene. The DNA of the CDR3 is TGTGCCAGCAGCGTAGGGGGGACAGGGTACAACGAGCAGTACTTC. Its translation: CASSVGGTGYNEQYF.

J is TRBJ2-1 and V is TRBV6-2 or TRBV6-3; TRBD2 matches 11 bases. After removal of 5 bases from V and 2 bases from J, the junction contained 5 bases not matched to a gene. The CDR3 loop spans 16 amino acids. Germline lookup yields CDR1 MNHEY and CDR2 SVGEGT. CDR3 coding DNA: TGTGCCAGCAGTGATCGACTAGCGGGAACCTACAATGAGCAGTTCTTC. Residues: CASSDRLAGTYNEQFF.

The rearrangement joins TRBV5-4 to TRBJ1-1; D is perhaps TRBD1 (5 bases). Germline values: CDR1 SGHNT, CDR2 YYREEE (reference sequence). V lost 4 bases and J lost 3, with 10 bases in between. The CDR3 spans 13 residues. This chain's CDR3 is CASSPGLYTEAFF. DNA of the CDR3: TGTGCCAGCAGCCCGGGACTTTACACTGAAGCTTTCTTT. The whole variable domain, filled in from reference TRBV5-4 and TRBJ1-1, reads ETGVTQSPTHLIKTRGQQVTLRCSSQSGHNTVSWYQQALGQGPQFIFQYYREEENGRGNFPPRFSGLQFPNYSSELNVNALELDDSALYLCASSPGLYTEAFFGQGTRLTVV.

The V call is TRBV18, the J call TRBJ1-1; D call uncertain. Trimming removed 3 bases from V and 6 bases from J, with 11 bases in between. The germline gives CDR1 KGHSH, CDR2 LQKENI. The CDR3 extends over 13 amino acids. The CDR3 here is CASSPRPESEAFF. The CDR3 DNA sequence: TGTGCCAGCTCACCGAGGCCTGAATCTGAAGCTTTCTTT.

This rearrangement joins TRBV7-3 to TRBJ2-5, with 13 bases lining up with TRBD2. The CDR3 length is 20 residues. Germline lookup yields CDR1 SGHTA and CDR2 FQGTGA. V was clipped by 3 bases and J by 4 bases; unmatched bases: 17. CDR3 DNA sequence: TGTGCCAGCAGCTTGGGAGGGGGCCCGGGACTAGCGGGAATGGGAGAGACCCAGTACTTC. Translating it yields CASSLGGGPGLAGMGETQYF.

V and J are TRBV2 and TRBJ2-6; maybe TRBD1 (5 bases). Looked up from germline, CDR1 is SNHLY and CDR2 is FYNNEI. V lost 3 bases and J lost 4, with 13 bases in between. This CDR3 is built from 16 residues. The CDR3 is CASSDLTAGGANVLTF. Here the CDR3 DNA reads TGTGCCAGCAGTGATTTGACAGCCGGGGGGGCCAACGTCCTGACTTTC. The variable domain in full, completed from reference TRBV2 and TRBJ2-6, reads EPEVTQTPSHQVTQMGQEVILRCVPISNHLYFYWYRQILGQKVEFLVSFYNNEISEKSEIFDDQFSVERPDGSNFTLKIRSTKLEDSAMYFCASSDLTAGGANVLTFGAGSRLTVL.

The chain recombines TRBV7-8 with TRBJ2-7, with 14 bases that match TRBD2. CDR3 size: 17 residues. Trimming at V came to 4 bases and at J to 1 base, leaving 6 bases not matched to a gene. Germline loops: CDR1 SGHVS, CDR2 FQNEAQ. The CDR3 DNA sequence: TGTGCCAGCAGCTCAGGACTAGCGGGGGGTTATTCCTACGAGCAGTACTTC. As protein: CASSSGLAGGYSYEQYF.

This chain uses TRBV25-1 with TRBJ2-1; 9 positions match TRBD1. Germline V CDR1 and CDR2: MGHDK, SYGVNS. The J segment lost 4 bases and the V segment lost 8 bases, leaving 3 bases of the junction unmatched. The CDR3 has 13 amino acids. The chain's CDR3 is CASEQGAYNEQFF. The CDR3 DNA follows: TGTGCCAGCGAACAGGGGGCTTACAATGAGCAGTTCTTC. Complete variable domain (other parts from reference TRBV25-1 and TRBJ2-1): EADIYQTPRYLVIGTGKKITLECSQTMGHDKMYWYQQDPGMELHLIHYSYGVNSTEKGDLSSESTVSRIRTEHFPLTLESARPSHTSQYLCASEQGAYNEQFFGPGTRLTVL.

The chain uses TRBV2 and TRBJ2-1, with 12 bases fitting TRBD2. The CDR3 has 14 amino acids. Looked up from germline, CDR1 is SNHLY and CDR2 is FYNNEI. V was clipped by 1 base and J by 8 bases; unmatched bases: 0. As DNA, the CDR3 is TGTGCCAGCAGTGAAGGACTAGCGGGAGATGAGCAGTTCTTC. Amino acids: CASSEGLAGDEQFF. Together with reference TRBV2 and TRBJ2-1, the CDR3 gives the full variable domain: EPEVTQTPSHQVTQMGQEVILRCVPISNHLYFYWYRQILGQKVEFLVSFYNNEISEKSEIFDDQFSVERPDGSNFTLKIRSTKLEDSAMYFCASSEGLAGDEQFFGPGTRLTVL.

The chain uses TRBV28 and TRBJ1-5; maybe TRBD1 (6 bases). Per the germline V gene, CDR1 is MDHEN and CDR2 is SYDVKM. The CDR3 sequence is 13 residues long. The V gene lost 10 bases and the J gene lost 6 bases, with 16 bases spanning the gap. The DNA for the CDR3 is TGTGCCACCTACTCAGGGGAGAGTCAGCCCCAGCATTTT. Translation gives CATYSGESQPQHF.